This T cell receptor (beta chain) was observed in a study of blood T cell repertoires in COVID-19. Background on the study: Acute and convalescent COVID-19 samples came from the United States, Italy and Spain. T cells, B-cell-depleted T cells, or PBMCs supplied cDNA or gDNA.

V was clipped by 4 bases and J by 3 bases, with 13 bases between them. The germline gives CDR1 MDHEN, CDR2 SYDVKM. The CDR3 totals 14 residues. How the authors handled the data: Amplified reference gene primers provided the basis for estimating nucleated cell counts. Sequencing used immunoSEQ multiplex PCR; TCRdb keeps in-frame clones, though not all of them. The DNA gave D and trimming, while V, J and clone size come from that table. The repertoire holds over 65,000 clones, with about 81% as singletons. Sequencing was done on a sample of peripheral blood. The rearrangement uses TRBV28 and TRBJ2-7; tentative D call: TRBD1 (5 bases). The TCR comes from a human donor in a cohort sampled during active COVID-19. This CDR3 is CASSSTVSHYEQYF. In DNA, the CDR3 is TGTGCCAGCAGTTCGACAGTCTCCCACTACGAGCAGTACTTC. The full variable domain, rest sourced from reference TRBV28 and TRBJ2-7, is DVKVTQSSRYLVKRTGEKVFLECVQDMDHENMFWYRQDPGLGLRLIYFSYDVKMKEKGDIPEGYSVSREKKERFSLILESASTNQTSMYLCASSSTVSHYEQYFGPGTRLTVT.